A single sample is the source of the 27 T cell receptor beta chains below, sequenced in a study of post-analysis software for immune sequencing data. Their antigens remain unidentified. Incorporated into the TCR beta cDNA libraries were unique molecular identifiers, which served to reduce PCR and sequencing biases. TCRdb re-derived calls from the PCR reads in MiXCR, one entry per CDR3 protein. The data contain approximately 730,000 distinct CDR3 sequences, around 46% of them singletons. The study, taken as a whole, reports: In patients, five TRBV segments were more frequent than in controls, with TRBV5-6, TRBV5-1 and TRBV20-1 among them.

The sequencing input was blood. These receptors were collected from a girl aged 5-17 years with multiple sclerosis.

This clonotype was observed a handful of times. The chain links TRBV24-1 to TRBJ2-2; D not certain. The CDR3 contains 14 residues. Trimming pared 4 bases from V and 6 bases from J, leaving 11 bases between. In germline, CDR1 is KGHDR, CDR2 SFDVKD. DNA of the CDR3: TGTGCCACCAGTGACCATAATGCCCCCGGGGAGCTGTTTTTT. Its protein is CATSDHNAPGELFF.

The chain employs TRBV3-1 and TRBJ2-7; 7 nucleotides match TRBD2. After removal of 4 bases from V and 3 bases from J, the junction contained 3 bases not matched to a gene. CDR3 length: 13 residues. Germline V lookup: CDR1 LGHDT, CDR2 YNNKEL (reference sequence). The CDR3 nucleotides read TGTGCCAGCAGCCCGGGACTACACTACGAGCAGTACTTC. It specifies CASSPGLHYEQYF.

In regard to this clonotype: An end of the junction differs from the germline gene, which may be a read error. The chain employs TRBV25-1 and TRBJ1-2; a possible D gene is TRBD1 (5 bases). CDR1 MGHDK and CDR2 SYGVNS come from the germline V gene. The CDR3 spans 15 residues. Here the CDR3 DNA reads TGTGCCAGTAGTGAATCGTTTTCGCAGGGTAGCAGCTACACCTTC. Translation: CASSESFSQGSSYTF.

Regarding this clonotype: One end of the junction fails to match germline, which may point to a read error. The chain joins TRBV12-3 or TRBV12-4 to TRBJ2-5; TRBD1 aligns across 9 bases. The CDR3 is made up of 14 amino acids. CDR3 in DNA: TGTGTCAGCAGCCCGGGGACAGGGCAAGAGACCCAGTACTTC. Encoded protein: CVSSPGTGQETQYF.

The rearrangement links TRBV20-1 to TRBJ2-1; D is ambiguous. The CDR3 extends over 14 amino acids. Trimming removed 8 bases from V and 0 bases from J, with 14 bases in between. The germline V gene encodes CDR1 DFQATT and CDR2 SNEGSKA (reference sequence). The CDR3 spells CSTSAASSYNEQFF. The CDR3 DNA reads as TGCAGTACAAGCGCCGCGAGCTCCTACAATGAGCAGTTCTTC.

This chain uses TRBV7-6 with TRBJ2-1; TRBD2 matches at 9 bases. This CDR3 contains 15 residues. V was pared by 5 bases and J by 8 bases, with 10 bases of the junction left unmatched. The V gene's germline CDR1 is SGHVS and CDR2 FNYEAQ. The CDR3 nucleotides read TGTGCCAGCAGCCTAGTCGCTAGCGGGACGCATGAGCAGTTCTTC. Protein: CASSLVASGTHEQFF.

There are a few counts of this clonotype. The J gene is TRBJ2-3, the V gene TRBV20-1, with TRBD2 matching over 7 bases. Germline trimming cut 4 bases from V and 4 bases from J; bases unmatched to any gene: 2. In germline, CDR1 is DFQATT, CDR2 SNEGSKA (reference sequence). The CDR3 consists of 12 residues. In DNA form, the CDR3 reads TGCAGTGCTACCGGACTAGCAGATACGCAGTATTTT. Translating it yields CSATGLADTQYF.

The V gene is TRBV7-8, the J gene TRBJ1-2, with 7 bases aligning to TRBD1. The germline CDR1 and CDR2 sequences are SGHVS and FQNEAQ. This CDR3 contains 16 residues. Trimming cost V 1 base and J 4 bases; bases outside gene matches: 9. CDR3 sequence (DNA): TGTGCCAGCAGCTTAGGGGAGACAGGGACCTCCTATGGCTACACCTTC. The encoded protein is CASSLGETGTSYGYTF.

V gene TRBV14 combines with J gene TRBJ2-7, with 12 nucleotides matching TRBD2. The V gene's germline CDR1 is SGHDN and CDR2 FVKESK. V lost 1 base to trimming and J lost 2 bases; unmatched junction nucleotides: 3. The CDR3 sequence is 16 residues long. The CDR3 DNA reads as TGTGCCAGCAGCCAAGGACCTAGCGGGAGGGCCTACGAGCAGTACTTC. Translated, it gives CASSQGPSGRAYEQYF. The full variable domain, rest sourced from reference TRBV14 and TRBJ2-7, is EAGVTQFPSHSVIEKGQTVTLRCDPISGHDNLYWYRRVMGKEIKFLLHFVKESKQDESGMPNNRFLAERTGGTYSTLKVQPAELEDSGVYFCASSQGPSGRAYEQYFGPGTRLTVT.

This chain joins TRBV11-3 and TRBJ2-7, with 7 positions matching TRBD2. CDR3 size: 16 residues. CDR1 is SGHNT, CDR2 YENEEA, per germline. Germline trimming cut 2 bases from V and 3 bases from J; bases unmatched to any gene: 10. The CDR3 bases are TGTGCCAGCAGCTTACCGGGGGAACTAGCGAACTACGAGCAGTACTTC. Its translation: CASSLPGELANYEQYF.

This clonotype was detected a few times. The CDR3 here is CASSIQRGVTDTQYF. The CDR3 DNA reads TGCGCCAGCAGCATACAGCGGGGGGTCACAGATACGCAGTATTTT. The chain joins TRBV4-1 to TRBJ2-3, with 9 bases matching TRBD2. With 5 bases clipped from V and 2 bases from J, the junction kept 5 bases outside the gene matches. The length of the CDR3 is 15 residues. Germline V gene data show CDR1 as MGHRA and CDR2 as YSYEKL.

The V and J genes are TRBV7-9 and TRBJ1-2; D not resolved. Trimming stripped 1 base from V and 3 bases from J, with 12 bases between. Per the germline V gene, CDR1 is SEHNR and CDR2 is FQNEAQ (reference sequence). The length of the CDR3 is 15 residues. CDR3 sequence (DNA): TGTGCCAGCAGCTTAGGACAACCCGGGGACTATGGCTACACCTTC. Residues: CASSLGQPGDYGYTF.

The chain joins TRBV6-5 to TRBJ1-5; D is possibly TRBD1 (5 bases). Trimming stripped 6 bases from V and 2 bases from J, with 14 bases between. Germline V lookup: CDR1 MNHEY, CDR2 SVGAGI. The CDR3 spans 15 residues. The CDR3 is CASSPVQGGNQPQHF. The CDR3 DNA reads TGTGCCAGCAGCCCGGTCCAGGGTGGCAATCAGCCCCAGCATTTT.

This clonotype has only a few counts. The rearrangement joins TRBV28 to TRBJ2-1, with D possibly TRBD1 on 6 matching bases. Germline V gives CDR1 MDHEN, CDR2 SYDVKM. V lost 7 bases to trimming and J lost 0 bases, with 16 bases between them. The length of the CDR3 is 16 residues. CDR3 coding DNA: TGTGCCAGCACCGCCGTGGTAGGGGGCTCCTACAATGAGCAGTTCTTC. It specifies CASTAVVGGSYNEQFF.

The chain is built from TRBV20-1 and TRBJ2-4; D is uncertain. Germline V gene sequence: CDR1 DFQATT, CDR2 SNEGSKA (reference sequence). There are 16 residues in the CDR3. Trimming removed 0 bases from V and 3 bases from J, with 15 bases in between. The CDR3 sequence is CSARDLESSRKNIQYF. In DNA, the CDR3 is TGCAGTGCTAGAGATCTAGAATCATCCCGCAAAAACATTCAGTACTTC.

This clonotype showed up just a few times. V and J are TRBV20-1 and TRBJ2-7; no definite D call. Trimming cost V 6 bases and J 1 base, with 10 bases left between them. The CDR3 runs 12 residues. CDR1 and CDR2 (germline): DFQATT, SNEGSKA (reference sequence). This chain's CDR3 is CSATPDSYEQYF. CDR3 DNA sequence: TGCAGTGCCACACCCGATTCCTACGAGCAGTACTTC.

Comments on this clonotype: The junction departs from the called germline gene at one end, perhaps through a read error. The chain recombines TRBV29-1 with TRBJ2-3; unclear D gene. Germline values: CDR1 SQVTM, CDR2 ANQGSEA. The CDR3 totals 13 residues. The CDR3 coding sequence is TGCGGCGTCGAAGCTGGGGTCACAGATACGCAGTATTTT. Its protein product is CGVEAGVTDTQYF.

This chain joins TRBV7-9 and TRBJ2-6; 7 bases match TRBD1. The CDR3 is 18 residues long. Trimming took 5 bases from V and 2 from J; bases not matched to a gene: 12. Germline CDR1 is SEHNR and CDR2 is FQNEAQ (reference sequence). The DNA of the CDR3 is TGTGCCAGCAGCCCCGACAGGGCAGGTTTCGCTGGGGCCAACGTCCTGACTTTC. Translating gives CASSPDRAGFAGANVLTF.

This clonotype is a singleton in its sample. This sequence joins TRBV10-3 and TRBJ2-1; D unresolved. The CDR3 extends over 11 amino acids. Germline V gene lookup returns CDR1 ENHRY and CDR2 SYGVKD. V gave up 0 bases and J gave up 9 bases, with 3 bases separating them. CDR3 region: CAISESGEQFF. In DNA, the CDR3 is TGTGCCATCAGTGAGTCGGGTGAGCAGTTCTTC.

The chain is built from TRBV28 and TRBJ2-1; no clear D. V lost 3 bases and J 3 bases, leaving 9 bases between the germline ends. This CDR3 is built from 14 residues. Germline values: CDR1 MDHEN, CDR2 SYDVKM. DNA of the CDR3: TGTGCCAGCAGTTTCGGACCGCTCTACAATGAGCAGTTCTTC. Translation gives CASSFGPLYNEQFF.

The chain carries TRBV12-3 or TRBV12-4 and TRBJ2-3, with D perhaps being TRBD1 or TRBD2 (6 bases each). CDR3 length: 13 amino acids. V was trimmed by 3 bases and J by 10 bases, leaving 14 bases between them. In DNA, the CDR3 is TGTGCCAGCAGTTTGGCCAGGGGAGGCGCGCAGTATTTT. As protein: CASSLARGGAQYF.

The chain links TRBV27 to TRBJ1-2; TRBD1 might be the D (5 bases). The CDR3 totals 14 residues. Looked up from germline, CDR1 is MNHEY and CDR2 is SMNVEV (reference sequence). V was shortened by 0 bases and J by 4 bases, with 9 bases between the two germline ends. CDR3 in DNA: TGTGCCAGCAGTTTATCGGGACGCGGCTATGGCTACACCTTC. Residues: CASSLSGRGYGYTF.

The chain carries TRBV28 and TRBJ1-5; D remains unclear. This CDR3 has 16 residues. CDR1 is MDHEN and CDR2 is SYDVKM in the germline V gene. The ends were cut back, 4 bases at V and 1 base at J, with 14 bases in the middle. The CDR3 here is CASSSWAMGSNQPQHF. The CDR3 nucleotides are TGTGCCAGCAGTTCTTGGGCTATGGGAAGCAATCAGCCCCAGCATTTT.

The rearrangement links TRBV7-8 to TRBJ2-5; tentative D call: TRBD2 (5 bases). The germline V gene encodes CDR1 SGHVS and CDR2 FQNEAQ. The V end was cut by 8 bases, the J end by 5 bases, with 24 bases between. This CDR3 region has 16 residues. CDR3 nucleotide sequence: TGTGCCAGCGAGGGTCCCAAGTCTCCTAGGGAGGAGACCCAGTACTTC. It translates to CASEGPKSPREETQYF.

The V and J genes are TRBV29-1 and TRBJ2-1, with D perhaps TRBD1 (6 bases). Trimming took 3 bases from V and 7 from J, leaving 16 bases between them. CDR1 and CDR2 from the germline V gene are SQVTM and ANQGSEA. CDR3 size: 14 residues. The CDR3 coding sequence is TGCAGCGTTGAGGGGGCAGGGGTCCGGAATGAGCAGTTCTTC. It codes for CSVEGAGVRNEQFF.

V and J are TRBV10-3 and TRBJ2-5; D possibly corresponds to TRBD1 (6 bases). The V gene's germline CDR1 is ENHRY and CDR2 SYGVKD. The CDR3 loop spans 15 amino acids. V was cut by 3 bases and J by 5 bases, with 16 bases left in between. The CDR3 region has the DNA TGTGCCATCAGTGATCTGAATGGGGGCGGGGAGACCCAGTACTTC. Translating gives CAISDLNGGGETQYF.

This clonotype was counted ten times or more. This sequence joins TRBV20-1 and TRBJ1-2; D call uncertain. The V gene lost 1 base and the J gene lost 8 bases, with 14 bases spanning the gap. Germline CDR1 DFQATT, CDR2 SNEGSKA (reference sequence). This CDR3 has 13 residues. The CDR3 is CSARVDGPGGYTF. The DNA for the CDR3 is TGCAGTGCTAGAGTAGACGGACCGGGCGGCTACACCTTC.